A selection of T cell receptor beta chains follows, all from one sample in a study of blood T cell repertoires in COVID-19. TCRdb's table, derived via immunoSEQ multiplex PCR, lists solely in-frame clones and lacks some. The data hold some 42,000 clones, with more than 75% observed a single time. The sample taken for sequencing was peripheral blood. The receptors stem from a woman in her 70s in a cohort sampled during active COVID-19. The CDR3 runs from the conserved cysteine through the conserved F or W. Each record gives: clone size, D gene, V gene, J gene, CDR3 DNA, CDR3 protein. D genes are given only for firm matches. Size is omitted from some rows. Given values are once, few, many or a class for expanded clones.

clone_size: once; d_call: -; v_call: TRBV11-2; j_call: TRBJ2-2; cdr3_nt: TGTGCCAGCAGCTCGGGGTTGAGCACCGGGGAGCTGTTTTTT; cdr3_aa: CASSSGLSTGELFF
clone_size: -; d_call: -; v_call: TRBV28; j_call: TRBJ2-5; cdr3_nt: TGTGCCAGCAGTCCAGGACAACTAAGCCAAGAGACCCAGTACTTC; cdr3_aa: CASSPGQLSQETQYF
clone_size: -; d_call: -; v_call: TRBV28; j_call: TRBJ1-1; cdr3_nt: TGTGCCAGCAGTCTAAGGGGGTCCTACACTGAAGCTTTCTTT; cdr3_aa: CASSLRGSYTEAFF
clone_size: -; d_call: -; v_call: TRBV2; j_call: TRBJ1-2; cdr3_nt: TGTGCCAGCAGTACTAATAATGCCCAAGTCTACACCTTC; cdr3_aa: CASSTNNAQVYTF
clone_size: -; d_call: -; v_call: TRBV5-5; j_call: TRBJ2-7; cdr3_nt: TGTGCCAGCAGCTTGGCACTAGTCAACTACGAGCAGTACTTC; cdr3_aa: CASSLALVNYEQYF
clone_size: medium-sized; d_call: TRBD2; v_call: TRBV10-2; j_call: TRBJ2-1; cdr3_nt: TGCGCCAGCAGCTCCTTAGCGGGTCTGTCCTACAATGAGCAGTTCTTC; cdr3_aa: CASSSLAGLSYNEQFF
clone_size: -; d_call: TRBD2; v_call: TRBV7-2; j_call: TRBJ2-1; cdr3_nt: TGTGCCAGCAGCTTGACTAGCGTTTTCTCCTACAATGAGCAGTTCTTC; cdr3_aa: CASSLTSVFSYNEQFF
clone_size: -; d_call: TRBD2; v_call: TRBV4-2; j_call: TRBJ2-2; cdr3_nt: TGTGCCAGCAGCCAAGCCAGCGGGGCGGGAGAAGTCGGGGAGCTGTTTTTT; cdr3_aa: CASSQASGAGEVGELFF
clone_size: -; d_call: TRBD2; v_call: TRBV28; j_call: TRBJ2-5; cdr3_nt: TGTGCCAGCGGCCCAGCGGGAGAAGTAGAGACCCAGTACTTC; cdr3_aa: CASGPAGEVETQYF
clone_size: -; d_call: TRBD1; v_call: TRBV28; j_call: TRBJ2-5; cdr3_nt: TGTGCCAGCAGTTTATGGGACAGGAGTTCCCAAGAGACCCAGTACTTC; cdr3_aa: CASSLWDRSSQETQYF
clone_size: -; d_call: TRBD2; v_call: TRBV29-1; j_call: TRBJ2-2; cdr3_nt: TGCAGCGTGGGAGCGGGACTAGCGGGACGAAACACCGGGGAGCTGTTTTTT; cdr3_aa: CSVGAGLAGRNTGELFF
clone_size: -; d_call: TRBD2; v_call: TRBV29-1; j_call: TRBJ2-1; cdr3_nt: TGCAGCGTTATCTGTTCTGGCGGGAGGTACAATGAGCAGTTCTTC; cdr3_aa: CSVICSGGRYNEQFF
clone_size: -; d_call: -; v_call: TRBV12-3/TRBV12-4; j_call: TRBJ1-2; cdr3_nt: TGTGCCAGCAGCCCTGCCGCGAACTATGGCTACACCTTC; cdr3_aa: CASSPAANYGYTF
clone_size: once; d_call: TRBD1; v_call: TRBV6-6; j_call: TRBJ1-6; cdr3_nt: TGTGCCAGCAGTTCCGCCGGGACAGTTAATTCACCCCTCCACTTT; cdr3_aa: CASSSAGTVNSPLHF
clone_size: few; d_call: TRBD2; v_call: TRBV2; j_call: TRBJ2-2; cdr3_nt: TGTGCCAGCAGCGCGGGACTAGAATACACCGGGGAGCTGTTTTTT; cdr3_aa: CASSAGLEYTGELFF
clone_size: -; d_call: TRBD1; v_call: TRBV30; j_call: TRBJ1-2; cdr3_nt: TGTGCCTGGAGAGGGAACAGGGGCGACTTCTATGGCTACACCTTC; cdr3_aa: CAWRGNRGDFYGYTF
clone_size: few; d_call: -; v_call: TRBV5-1; j_call: TRBJ2-3; cdr3_nt: TGCGCCAGCAGGAGGCTAGCTAGCACAGATACGCAGTATTTT; cdr3_aa: CASRRLASTDTQYF
clone_size: -; d_call: TRBD2; v_call: TRBV3-1/TRBV3-2; j_call: TRBJ2-5; cdr3_nt: TGTGCCAGCAGCCAAGTAGTTCGCGGGAGGCGGGAGACCCAGTACTTC; cdr3_aa: CASSQVVRGRRETQYF
clone_size: -; d_call: -; v_call: TRBV28; j_call: TRBJ1-1; cdr3_nt: TGTGCCAGCAGTTCCCCAATGAACACTGAAGCTTTCTTT; cdr3_aa: CASSSPMNTEAFF
clone_size: -; d_call: -; v_call: TRBV28; j_call: TRBJ1-1; cdr3_nt: TGTGCCAGCAGAGAATTTCAGGACAGCGCCAACGAAGCTTTCTTT; cdr3_aa: CASREFQDSANEAFF
clone_size: large; d_call: TRBD2; v_call: TRBV7-2; j_call: TRBJ2-5; cdr3_nt: TGTGCCAGCAGCTCGGAACTAGCGGGTGGGCTAAAGACCCAGTACTTC; cdr3_aa: CASSSELAGGLKTQYF
clone_size: -; d_call: TRBD1; v_call: TRBV5-1; j_call: TRBJ2-6; cdr3_nt: TGCGCCAGCAGCCCGGACAGGGGGTACTCTGGGGCCAACGTCCTGACTTTC; cdr3_aa: CASSPDRGYSGANVLTF
clone_size: -; d_call: -; v_call: TRBV5-4; j_call: TRBJ2-2; cdr3_nt: TGTGCCAGCAACAGAGACCAGGGAACCGGGGAGCTGTTTTTT; cdr3_aa: CASNRDQGTGELFF
clone_size: -; d_call: -; v_call: TRBV29-1; j_call: TRBJ1-1; cdr3_nt: TGCAGCGTACAACAGACCATGAACACTGAAGCTTTCTTT; cdr3_aa: CSVQQTMNTEAFF
clone_size: -; d_call: TRBD2; v_call: TRBV6-5; j_call: TRBJ2-1; cdr3_nt: TGTGCCAGCAGCCGCACCCGGCTAGCGGGAGTAGGATTCTTC; cdr3_aa: CASSRTRLAGVGFF
clone_size: -; d_call: -; v_call: TRBV7-2; j_call: TRBJ2-3; cdr3_nt: TGTGCCAGCAGCTTAGCCACGGGCACAGATACGCAGTATTTT; cdr3_aa: CASSLATGTDTQYF
clone_size: -; d_call: -; v_call: TRBV19; j_call: TRBJ2-3; cdr3_nt: TGTGCCAGTAGTACCCGGACAGTCACAGATACGCAGTATTTT; cdr3_aa: CASSTRTVTDTQYF
clone_size: -; d_call: -; v_call: TRBV7-2; j_call: TRBJ2-1; cdr3_nt: TGTGCCAGCAGCTTAAACGCACAGGAATACAATGAGCAGTTCTTC; cdr3_aa: CASSLNAQEYNEQFF
clone_size: -; d_call: TRBD2; v_call: TRBV19; j_call: TRBJ2-2; cdr3_nt: TGTGCCAGTAGTATCCTCCGAGCGGGGACCAATACGAACACCGGGGAGCTGTTTTTT; cdr3_aa: CASSILRAGTNTNTGELFF
clone_size: -; d_call: TRBD2; v_call: TRBV2; j_call: TRBJ2-7; cdr3_nt: TGTGCCAGCAGCTCTGGACTAGCGGGATTGGGCGAGCAGTACTTC; cdr3_aa: CASSSGLAGLGEQYF
clone_size: many; d_call: -; v_call: TRBV28; j_call: TRBJ1-3; cdr3_nt: TGTGCCAGCAGTTCGAGAGGGAGAAAGCTCTCCAAATCTGGAAACACCATATATTTT; cdr3_aa: CASSSRGRKLSKSGNTIYF
clone_size: -; d_call: -; v_call: TRBV5-1; j_call: TRBJ1-4; cdr3_nt: TGCGCCAGCAGCCTCATGGGGGGGAATGAAAAACTGTTTTTT; cdr3_aa: CASSLMGGNEKLFF
clone_size: -; d_call: -; v_call: TRBV18; j_call: TRBJ1-6; cdr3_nt: TGTGCCAGCACCCCCAGGGGTTACAATTCACCCCTCCACTTT; cdr3_aa: CASTPRGYNSPLHF
clone_size: -; d_call: -; v_call: TRBV29-1; j_call: TRBJ2-1; cdr3_nt: TGCAGCGTTGAGGGCTTTGGCCAGGAGCAGTTCTTC; cdr3_aa: CSVEGFGQEQFF
clone_size: -; d_call: -; v_call: TRBV7-2; j_call: TRBJ2-3; cdr3_nt: TGTGCCAGCAGCTTAGGCGTAGATACGCAGTATTTT; cdr3_aa: CASSLGVDTQYF
clone_size: -; d_call: -; v_call: TRBV7-8; j_call: TRBJ1-2; cdr3_nt: TGTGCCAGCAGCCCAGAACGGGACTCCTATGGCTACACCTTC; cdr3_aa: CASSPERDSYGYTF
clone_size: -; d_call: -; v_call: TRBV9; j_call: TRBJ2-2; cdr3_nt: TGTGCCAGCAGCGTAGTAGATCCCGGGGAGCTGTTTTTT; cdr3_aa: CASSVVDPGELFF
clone_size: -; d_call: TRBD1; v_call: TRBV6-1; j_call: TRBJ1-2; cdr3_nt: TGTGCCAGCAGTGAAGGGCAGGGGGCTGATGGCTACACCTTC; cdr3_aa: CASSEGQGADGYTF
clone_size: -; d_call: -; v_call: TRBV19; j_call: TRBJ1-5; cdr3_nt: TGTGCCAGTAGTATCAGGAACCCTAGCAATCAGCCCCAGCATTTT; cdr3_aa: CASSIRNPSNQPQHF
clone_size: -; d_call: -; v_call: TRBV28; j_call: TRBJ1-5; cdr3_nt: TGTGCCAGCAGTTTATTGAGGTTGGGAGATTATAGCAATCAGCCCCAGCATTTT; cdr3_aa: CASSLLRLGDYSNQPQHF
clone_size: -; d_call: -; v_call: TRBV3-1/TRBV3-2; j_call: TRBJ1-5; cdr3_nt: TGTGCCAGCAGCCAAGGGACAGGCAATCAGCCCCAGCATTTT; cdr3_aa: CASSQGTGNQPQHF
clone_size: -; d_call: -; v_call: TRBV6-4; j_call: TRBJ2-3; cdr3_nt: TGTGCCAGCACCGAGTCGGGACAAATAGGGGATACGCAGTATTTT; cdr3_aa: CASTESGQIGDTQYF
clone_size: -; d_call: TRBD1; v_call: TRBV6-5; j_call: TRBJ2-7; cdr3_nt: TGTGCCAGCAGACAGGACAGGGCGGGTTCCTACGAGCAGTACTTC; cdr3_aa: CASRQDRAGSYEQYF
clone_size: -; d_call: TRBD1; v_call: TRBV7-2; j_call: TRBJ2-7; cdr3_nt: TGTGCCAGCAGCTCACAGGGGGGTGTCTACGAGCAGTACTTC; cdr3_aa: CASSSQGGVYEQYF
clone_size: -; d_call: TRBD1; v_call: TRBV6-6; j_call: TRBJ2-7; cdr3_nt: TGTGCCAGCAGTCAAAACCTCCCCGGGACAGGGCCCTACGAGCAGTACTTC; cdr3_aa: CASSQNLPGTGPYEQYF
clone_size: -; d_call: -; v_call: TRBV7-9; j_call: TRBJ2-3; cdr3_nt: TGTGCCAGCAGCCTCGGACAGAGCACAGATACGCAGTATTTT; cdr3_aa: CASSLGQSTDTQYF
clone_size: once; d_call: -; v_call: TRBV6-5; j_call: TRBJ2-2; cdr3_nt: TGTGCCCGCAGGGGGGGGAGGTCCGGGGAGCTGTTTTTT; cdr3_aa: CARRGGRSGELFF
clone_size: -; d_call: -; v_call: TRBV5-4; j_call: TRBJ2-1; cdr3_nt: TGTGCCAGCAGCGCGGCCGGGACTGTATACAATGAGCAGTTCTTC; cdr3_aa: CASSAAGTVYNEQFF
clone_size: -; d_call: -; v_call: TRBV2; j_call: TRBJ1-4; cdr3_nt: TGTGCCAGTAGGGGTTTCGATGAAAAACTGTTTTTT; cdr3_aa: CASRGFDEKLFF
clone_size: -; d_call: TRBD1; v_call: TRBV19; j_call: TRBJ2-1; cdr3_nt: TGTGCCAGTAGTCCCGGGACAGGGATGTACAATGAGCAGTTCTTC; cdr3_aa: CASSPGTGMYNEQFF